This TCR beta chain comes out of a study of cytomegalovirus exposure and HLA in healthy donors. V was pared by 4 bases and J by 0 bases, with 18 bases of the junction left unmatched. The V gene's germline CDR1 is SQVTM and CDR2 ANQGSEA. CDR3 length: 18 residues. The donors were part of the validation cohort, which consisted of approximately 110 subjects and was separate from the first cohort of roughly 620 subjects. TCRdb keeps only in-frame clones here, not all; method: immunoSEQ multiplex PCR. The top ten hold around 0.8% of the sample, which has 330,000 or so clones, more than 80% seen once. The sequenced material came from PBMCs. J is TRBJ2-7 and V is TRBV29-1; 7 nucleotides match TRBD1. This clonotype was obtained from a woman younger than 35 in good health and CMV-seronegative. CDR3 sequence reads: CSVAGRTGAGVSSYEQYF. The CDR3 nucleotides read TGCAGCGTTGCCGGACGGACAGGAGCAGGGGTGAGCTCCTACGAGCAGTACTTC.